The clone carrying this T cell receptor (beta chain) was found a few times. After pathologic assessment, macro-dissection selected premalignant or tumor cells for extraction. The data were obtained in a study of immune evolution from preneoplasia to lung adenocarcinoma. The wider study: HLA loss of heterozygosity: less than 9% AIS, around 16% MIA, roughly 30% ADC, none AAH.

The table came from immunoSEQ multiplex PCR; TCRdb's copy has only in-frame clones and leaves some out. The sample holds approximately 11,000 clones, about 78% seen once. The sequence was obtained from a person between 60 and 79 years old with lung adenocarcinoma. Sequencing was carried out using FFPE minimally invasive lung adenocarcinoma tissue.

The CDR3 is CASSRRTGSLGNTIYF. The CDR3 nucleotides are TGTGCCAGCAGCCGACGGACAGGGAGTCTTGGAAACACCATATATTTT. This chain links TRBV5-4 with TRBJ1-3; 8 positions agree with TRBD1. The J segment lost 3 bases and the V segment lost 4 bases, leaving 9 bases of the junction unmatched. This CDR3 is built from 16 residues. Germline V gives CDR1 SGHNT, CDR2 YYREEE (reference sequence).